Sequencing of this T cell receptor (beta chain) was carried out in a study of OX40 agonist ivuxolimab in advanced cancers. Repertoires were generated with immunoSEQ multiplex PCR, while TCRdb's copy carries only in-frame clones and drops some. The profile shows some 85,000 clones, 88% of them singletons. This CDR3 has 13 amino acids. With 4 bases removed from V and 10 bases from J, the gap between germline ends came to 16 bases. Per the germline V gene, CDR1 is MNHNS and CDR2 is SASEGT. Sequenced here: CD4+ or CD8+ T cells sorted from blood, sampled in a trial of the OX40 agonist ivuxolimab. This TCR was sampled from an adult with an advanced solid tumor such as melanoma, head and neck, liver or kidney cancer. The V gene is TRBV6-1, the J gene TRBJ1-2; no firm D call. The CDR3 nucleotides read TGTGCCAGCAGTGTCAACAGTTTAGAAGACTACACCTTC. Its protein product is CASSVNSLEDYTF.